The next 24 T cell receptor beta chains were all read from a single sample in a study of OX40 agonist ivuxolimab in advanced cancers. This table comes from immunoSEQ multiplex PCR, and its TCRdb copy is limited to in-frame clones, with some not included. Of about 52,000 clones listed, around 94% are singletons. The specimen comprised CD4+ or CD8+ T cells sorted from blood, sampled in a trial of the OX40 agonist ivuxolimab. The receptor source for this set is an adult with an advanced solid tumor such as melanoma, head and neck, liver or kidney cancer.

This clone was counted once. The rearrangement uses TRBV19 and TRBJ2-1; TRBD2 matches 12 bases. Germline assignment: CDR1 LNHDA and CDR2 SQIVND (reference sequence). This CDR3 region has 16 residues. Trimming cost V 4 bases and J 3 bases; bases outside gene matches: 4. Here the CDR3 reads CASSNRLAGVYNEQFF. DNA of the CDR3: TGTGCCAGTAGTAATAGACTAGCGGGGGTCTACAATGAGCAGTTCTTC.

This chain joins TRBV30 and TRBJ2-7; D remains ambiguous. This CDR3 has 12 residues. Germline V gene sequence: CDR1 GTSNPN, CDR2 SVGIG (reference sequence). V lost 1 base, J lost 7 bases, and 11 bases lay in between. This chain's CDR3 is CAWSAPVREQYF. CDR3 nucleotides: TGTGCCTGGAGTGCCCCCGTGCGGGAGCAGTACTTC.

This rearrangement joins TRBV5-8 to TRBJ2-7, with D perhaps being TRBD1 or TRBD2 (6 bases each). Per the germline V gene, CDR1 is SGHTS and CDR2 is YDEGEE. CDR3 size: 13 residues. Between the trimmed V and J ends, which lost 4 bases and 2 bases, there was a span of 10 bases. CDR3 sequence: CASSLGGPYEQYF. For the CDR3, the DNA is TGTGCCAGCAGCCTAGGGGGGCCCTACGAGCAGTACTTC.

The V and J genes are TRBV28 and TRBJ1-1, with 8 bases identical to TRBD1. Germline V gene lookup returns CDR1 MDHEN and CDR2 SYDVKM. CDR3 size: 14 residues. V shed 6 bases and J 4 bases; nucleotides not matched to a gene: 7. In DNA, the CDR3 is TGTGCCAGCAGGTTGACAGGGGTTGGCACTGAAGCTTTCTTT. Amino acids: CASRLTGVGTEAFF.

The sample holds one count of this clone. CDR3 in amino acids: CASSYGFGNQPQHF. The CDR3 DNA follows: TGTGCCAGCAGTTACGGGTTTGGCAATCAGCCCCAGCATTTT. The chain links TRBV6-5 to TRBJ1-5; D unclear. Germline loops: CDR1 MNHEY, CDR2 SVGAGI. CDR3 size: 14 residues. V was pared by 2 bases and J by 2 bases, with 7 bases between.

The chain carries TRBV7-9 and TRBJ1-5; tentative D call: TRBD1 (5 bases). There are 14 residues in the CDR3. CDR1 is SEHNR and CDR2 is FQNEAQ in the germline V gene (reference sequence). V lost 1 base, J lost 9 bases, and 13 bases lay in between. The CDR3 DNA sequence: TGTGCCAGCAGCTTAGGTCAGGGTGGTTGGCCCCAGCATTTT. This translates into CASSLGQGGWPQHF. Full variable domain (remainder filled in from reference TRBV7-9 and TRBJ1-5): DTGVSQNPRHKITKRGQNVTFRCDPISEHNRLYWYRQTLGQGPEFLTYFQNEAQLEKSRLLSDRFSAERPKGSFSTLEIQRTEQGDSAMYLCASSLGQGGWPQHFGDGTRLSIL.

V is TRBV30 and J is TRBJ2-7, with D possibly TRBD2 on 5 matching bases. CDR1 and CDR2 (germline): GTSNPN, SVGIG (reference sequence). The V gene lost 0 bases and the J gene lost 0 bases, with 15 bases spanning the gap. The CDR3 contains 16 residues. In DNA form, the CDR3 reads TGTGCCTGGAGTGTACTACGGGGTGATCGCTCCTACGAGCAGTACTTC. Translation: CAWSVLRGDRSYEQYF.

The chain carries TRBV5-8 and TRBJ2-5; D unresolved. Germline V gene sequence: CDR1 SGHTS, CDR2 YDEGEE. V was shortened by 4 bases and J by 12 bases, with 7 bases between the two germline ends. The CDR3 contains 9 residues. The CDR3 nucleotides read TGTGCCAGCAGCCCTACAAAGTACTTC. Protein product: CASSPTKYF. Full variable domain (remainder filled in from reference TRBV5-8 and TRBJ2-5): EAGVTQSPTHLIKTRGQQATLRCSPISGHTSVYWYQQALGLGLQFLLWYDEGEERNRGNFPPRFSGRQFPNYSSELNVNALELEDSALYLCASSPTKYFGPGTRLLVL.

The chain recombines TRBV7-8 with TRBJ2-7; 10 bases map to TRBD1. With 2 bases clipped from V and 6 bases from J, the junction kept 7 bases outside the gene matches. The length of the CDR3 is 15 residues. Germline V lookup: CDR1 SGHVS, CDR2 FQNEAQ. CDR3 in amino acids: CASSLKGQGSGEQYF. Here the CDR3 DNA reads TGTGCCAGCAGCTTAAAGGGACAGGGGTCGGGCGAGCAGTACTTC.

This sequence joins TRBV13 and TRBJ2-1; D unresolved. Germline-derived CDR1 and CDR2 are PRHDT and FYEKMQ (reference sequence). The CDR3 covers 12 residues. V lost 8 bases to trimming and J lost 6 bases, with 11 bases between them. The CDR3 DNA reads TGTGCCAGCGCAGGCTGGGGCAATGAGCAGTTCTTC. Translation gives CASAGWGNEQFF.

This clone was detected once. This sequence joins TRBV28 and TRBJ1-3; 7 bases are shared with TRBD1. The CDR3 runs to 15 residues. Germline CDR1 and CDR2: MDHEN and SYDVKM. The trim removed 5 bases at V and 4 bases at J, leaving 8 bases unmatched. The CDR3: CASSLTGTEGNTIYF. The CDR3 DNA follows: TGTGCCAGCAGTCTGACAGGGACGGAGGGAAACACCATATATTTT.

V and J are TRBV27 and TRBJ1-2; 7 nucleotides line up with TRBD1. CDR1 is MNHEY and CDR2 is SMNVEV in the germline V gene (reference sequence). CDR3 length equals 13 residues. The V gene end was trimmed by 5 bases and the J gene end by 7 bases; junction bases not matched to a gene: 7. CDR3 in DNA: TGTGCCAGCAGTCTCCAGACAGGGTCTGGCTACACCTTC. Translation gives CASSLQTGSGYTF.

V and J are TRBV2 and TRBJ2-5, with D tentatively TRBD2 (5 bases). Germline V gene data show CDR1 as SNHLY and CDR2 as FYNNEI. The germline V and J ends were trimmed by 5 bases and 2 bases, with 9 bases remaining between them. CDR3 size: 13 residues. The CDR3 nucleotides are TGTGCCAGCAGTACCTGGGAGCAAGAGACCCAGTACTTC. Its protein product is CASSTWEQETQYF. Looking up the rest from reference TRBV2 and TRBJ2-5 gives the full variable domain: EPEVTQTPSHQVTQMGQEVILRCVPISNHLYFYWYRQILGQKVEFLVSFYNNEISEKSEIFDDQFSVERPDGSNFTLKIRSTKLEDSAMYFCASSTWEQETQYFGPGTRLLVL.

The J gene is TRBJ2-7, the V gene TRBV19; unclear D gene. This CDR3 region has 13 residues. The germline V and J ends were trimmed by 6 bases and 2 bases, with 11 bases remaining between them. CDR1 is LNHDA and CDR2 is SQIVND in the germline V gene (reference sequence). The CDR3 DNA reads TGTGCCAGTAGCACGACACACGCCTACGAGCAGTACTTC. Residues: CASSTTHAYEQYF. Full variable domain (outside the CDR3, taken from reference TRBV19 and TRBJ2-7): DGGITQSPKYLFRKEGQNVTLSCEQNLNHDAMYWYRQDPGQGLRLIYYSQIVNDFQKGDIAEGYSVSREKKESFPLTVTSAQKNPTAFYLCASSTTHAYEQYFGPGTRLTVT.

This CDR3 is CASALGRLTGELFF. DNA of the CDR3: TGCGCCAGCGCACTGGGCAGGCTCACCGGGGAGCTGTTTTTT. The V call is TRBV4-3, the J call TRBJ2-2; D is undetermined. This CDR3 is built from 14 residues. V gave up 8 bases and J gave up 4 bases, with 14 bases separating them. Germline lookup yields CDR1 LGHNA and CDR2 YSLEER.

The chain is built from TRBV27 and TRBJ2-7, with 10 nucleotides matching TRBD2. The V gene end was trimmed by 1 base and the J gene end by 5 bases; junction bases not matched to a gene: 5. The germline V gene encodes CDR1 MNHEY and CDR2 SMNVEV (reference sequence). This CDR3 is 15 amino acids long. The CDR3 DNA follows: TGTGCCAGCAGTTTATGGAGCGGGAGGGCCCACGAGCAGTACTTC. Translating it yields CASSLWSGRAHEQYF.

The genes are TRBV19 and TRBJ2-2; D is tentatively TRBD1 or TRBD2 (6 bases each). CDR3 length: 13 amino acids. In germline, CDR1 is LNHDA, CDR2 SQIVND (reference sequence). V lost 5 bases to trimming and J lost 5 bases, with 9 bases between them. The CDR3 bases are TGTGCCAGTAGTCCGGGGGCAACCGGGGAGCTGTTTTTT. Encoded protein: CASSPGATGELFF.

The CDR3 DNA follows: TGTGCCAGTCGCAGCGGGAGTCGAGAGACCCAGTACTTC. This gives the protein CASRSGSRETQYF. The chain joins TRBV19 to TRBJ2-5, with 8 positions matching TRBD2. Germline V gives CDR1 LNHDA, CDR2 SQIVND (reference sequence). The length of the CDR3 is 13 residues. Unmatched junction bases numbered 6, after V lost 8 bases and J lost 4 bases.

The CDR3 protein is CASSSLIMGLAGGEQFF. The CDR3 nucleotides are TGTGCCAGCAGTTCCCTAATAATGGGACTAGCGGGAGGAGAGCAGTTCTTC. V is TRBV27 and J is TRBJ2-1; TRBD2 aligns across 15 bases. V dropped 4 bases and J dropped 10; count of bases not matched to a gene: 11. The CDR3 spans 17 residues. CDR1 and CDR2 from the germline V gene are MNHEY and SMNVEV (reference sequence).

This clone appeared a single time. The chain couples TRBV19 to TRBJ2-1; no firm D call. The germline gives CDR1 LNHDA, CDR2 SQIVND (reference sequence). Trimming took 0 bases from V and 2 from J, leaving 11 bases between them. The CDR3 is made up of 16 amino acids. In nucleotides, the CDR3 is TGTGCCAGTAGTATAGAGCCCCTACCTCCCTACAATGAGCAGTTCTTC. Amino acids: CASSIEPLPPYNEQFF.

Notes on this clone: Given a much more abundant clone one base away, this may be a read error. This chain joins TRBV27 and TRBJ2-7; the D is unclear. V was cut by 6 bases and J by 2 bases, with 5 bases left in between. The length of the CDR3 is 11 residues. Germline CDR1 MNHEY, CDR2 SMNVEV (reference sequence). CDR3 nucleotides: TGTGCCAGCAGCCCCGCCTACGAGCAGTACTTC. The encoded protein is CASSPAYEQYF.

V is TRBV9 and J is TRBJ2-2; D remains ambiguous. Trimming pared 0 bases from V and 4 bases from J, leaving 10 bases between. The CDR3 length is 15 residues. Germline V CDR1 and CDR2: SGDLS, YYNGEE. The CDR3 region is CASSVGRTSTGELFF. CDR3 coding DNA: TGTGCCAGCAGCGTAGGCAGGACGAGCACCGGGGAGCTGTTTTTT. The variable domain in full, completed from reference TRBV9 and TRBJ2-2, reads DSGVTQTPKHLITATGQRVTLRCSPRSGDLSVYWYQQSLDQGLQFLIQYYNGEERAKGNILERFSAQQFPDLHSELNLSSLELGDSALYFCASSVGRTSTGELFFGEGSRLTVL.

This chain joins TRBV7-9 and TRBJ2-3; D unclear. Trimming took off 5 bases at V and 2 bases at J, with 8 bases between the two ends. Looked up from germline, CDR1 is SEHNR and CDR2 is FQNEAQ (reference sequence). The CDR3 is 13 residues long. CDR3 sequence (DNA): TGTGCCAGCAGCAAAGGAGTCACAGATACGCAGTATTTT. Its translation: CASSKGVTDTQYF.

V gene TRBV9 combines with J gene TRBJ2-1; maybe TRBD2 (5 bases). CDR3 size: 14 residues. The germline V gene has CDR1 SGDLS and CDR2 YYNGEE. V was shortened by 0 bases and J by 4 bases, with 8 bases between the two germline ends. CDR3 in DNA: TGTGCCAGCAGCGTAGACGGGATTTACAATGAGCAGTTCTTC. Its protein product is CASSVDGIYNEQFF.